The 27 T cell receptor beta chains reported below all come from one sample, sequenced in a study of blood T cell repertoires in COVID-19. Profiling relied on immunoSEQ multiplex PCR, and the TCRdb table lists in-frame clones only, not all of them. The sample lists more than 150,000 clones; about four fifths were seen once. Specimen: peripheral blood. These receptors were taken from a man aged 55 to 70 with acute or convalescent COVID-19.

The chain joins TRBV11-3 to TRBJ2-5; D gene ambiguous. CDR1 is SGHNT, CDR2 YENEEA, per germline. The V and J ends lost 4 bases and 2 bases respectively, with 11 bases between them. The CDR3 loop spans 14 amino acids. CDR3 coding DNA: TGTGCCAGCAGCTCCCGACTCGCTCAAGAGACCCAGTACTTC. Its translation is CASSSRLAQETQYF.

The J gene is TRBJ2-5, the V gene TRBV28; 8 bases align to TRBD1. The CDR3 totals 15 residues. CDR1 is MDHEN and CDR2 is SYDVKM in the germline V gene. With V trimmed by 6 bases and J by 7 bases, 13 bases remained unmatched. In DNA, the CDR3 is TGTGCCAGCAGACCCCACGGACAGGGCGCTTGGACCCAGTACTTC. As protein: CASRPHGQGAWTQYF.

The chain joins TRBV15 to TRBJ2-7; 7 bases line up with TRBD2. CDR3 length: 17 amino acids. The germline V gene has CDR1 LNHNV and CDR2 YYDKDF (reference sequence). The J segment lost 1 base and the V segment lost 3 bases, leaving 12 bases of the junction unmatched. The CDR3, as DNA: TGTGCCACCAGCAGTAAAGCCCGGGGTAGCGGGTCCTACGAGCAGTACTTC. As protein: CATSSKARGSGSYEQYF.

This clone was recorded a few times. The rearrangement joins TRBV18 to TRBJ2-5, with TRBD1 as a possible D gene (6 bases). V gave up 0 bases and J gave up 5 bases, with 19 bases separating them. This CDR3 region has 17 residues. Germline CDR1 KGHSH, CDR2 LQKENI. The DNA of the CDR3 is TGTGCCAGCTCACCACCGGGGGCAGGGGTCGTCATTGAGACCCAGTACTTC. Amino acid sequence: CASSPPGAGVVIETQYF.

The chain combines TRBV9 with TRBJ2-2; TRBD2 matches 10 bases. Germline values: CDR1 SGDLS, CDR2 YYNGEE. V lost 2 bases, J lost 5 bases, and 9 bases stayed unmatched. The CDR3 length is 17 residues. The CDR3 region is CASSVRSGGAVTGELFF. CDR3 sequence (DNA): TGTGCCAGCAGCGTCCGGAGCGGGGGGGCCGTAACCGGGGAGCTGTTTTTT.

The chain joins TRBV6-5 to TRBJ2-7; possible D gene TRBD1, 7 bases. The CDR3 contains 15 residues. Between the trimmed V and J ends, which lost 2 bases and 6 bases, there was a span of 17 bases. Germline V gene data show CDR1 as MNHEY and CDR2 as SVGAGI. CDR3 region: CASSYAGQNLAEQYF. In DNA, the CDR3 is TGTGCCAGCAGTTACGCGGGACAGAATCTTGCCGAGCAGTACTTC.

The rearrangement uses TRBV6-5 and TRBJ1-5; 8 nucleotides align to TRBD1. Trimming at V came to 4 bases and at J to 7 bases, leaving 9 bases not matched to a gene. Germline values: CDR1 MNHEY, CDR2 SVGAGI. The CDR3 is made up of 15 amino acids. For the CDR3, the DNA is TGTGCCAGCAGTTCATCCTCAGGGGGCGGACAGCCCCAGCATTTT. This translates into CASSSSSGGGQPQHF.

This chain links TRBV18 with TRBJ2-5; 12 nucleotides agree with TRBD1. The CDR3 is 15 residues long. The trim removed 4 bases at V and 4 bases at J, leaving 4 bases unmatched. Germline V CDR1 and CDR2: KGHSH, LQKENI. The CDR3 DNA follows: TGTGCCAGCTCACACCGGGACAGGGGGCCAGAGACCCAGTACTTC. This codes for CASSHRDRGPETQYF.

The genes are TRBV3-1 (or the pseudogene TRBV3-2) and TRBJ2-6; 7 bases agree with TRBD2. Germline loops: CDR1 LGHDT, CDR2 YNNKEL (reference sequence). The length of the CDR3 is 20 residues. The V segment lost 4 bases and the J segment 0 bases; nucleotides outside the gene matches: 15. This CDR3 reads CASSLDGIEAGSSGANVLTF. In nucleotides, the CDR3 is TGTGCCAGCAGCCTCGATGGGATAGAAGCGGGAAGCTCTGGGGCCAACGTCCTGACTTTC.

This clone was counted a few times. The J gene is TRBJ1-1, the V gene TRBV19; 10 positions agree with TRBD1. The CDR3 spans 13 residues. J lost 5 bases, V lost 3 bases, and 0 bases had no gene match. The germline V gene encodes CDR1 LNHDA and CDR2 SQIVND (reference sequence). CDR3 loop: CASSMGQGTEAFF. The CDR3 DNA sequence: TGTGCCAGTAGTATGGGACAGGGGACTGAAGCTTTCTTT.

The genes are TRBV6-2 or TRBV6-3 and TRBJ1-6; the match to TRBD1 covers 8 bases. After removal of 6 bases from V and 11 bases from J, the junction contained 9 bases not matched to a gene. Germline CDR1 MNHEY, CDR2 SVGEGT. The CDR3 is 14 amino acids. The CDR3 bases are TGTGCCAGCAGCCGGACAGGGCCCGAGACACCCCTCCACTTT. This codes for CASSRTGPETPLHF.

The CDR3 bases are TGTGCCAGCACCCGGGACAAGGGTTTTCCCTATGGCTACACCTTC. It is translated as CASTRDKGFPYGYTF. The chain is built from TRBV11-2 and TRBJ1-2, with D perhaps TRBD1 (6 bases). Trimming shortened V by 7 bases and J by 4 bases, and 19 bases separated the two germline ends. CDR3 length: 15 amino acids. Germline assignment: CDR1 SGHAT and CDR2 FQNNGV.

The chain couples TRBV5-1 to TRBJ1-3; D is unresolved. The CDR3 is 14 amino acids. Between the trimmed V and J ends, which lost 0 bases and 0 bases, there was a span of 4 bases. Germline V CDR1 and CDR2: SGHRS, YFSETQ. The DNA of the CDR3 is TGCGCCAGCAGCTTGGAAGCCTCTGGAAACACCATATATTTT. Its translation is CASSLEASGNTIYF.

The chain has TRBV7-9 and TRBJ1-6; D ambiguous. The V gene lost 9 bases and the J gene lost 0 bases, with 9 bases spanning the gap. Germline CDR1 is SEHNR and CDR2 is FQNEAQ (reference sequence). CDR3 length: 14 amino acids. CDR3 amino acids: CASDRASYNSPLHF. For the CDR3, the DNA is TGTGCCAGTGATCGAGCCTCCTATAATTCACCCCTCCACTTT.

The sample holds one count of this clone. J is TRBJ2-7 and V is TRBV7-2; D is uncertain. CDR3 length equals 13 residues. The germline V gene encodes CDR1 SGHTA and CDR2 FQGNSA. V was trimmed by 2 bases and J by 3 bases, leaving 8 bases between them. The CDR3 DNA reads as TGTGCCAGCAGCTTAACCAACTACTACGAGCAGTACTTC. It is translated as CASSLTNYYEQYF.

The V call is TRBV5-4, the J call TRBJ1-6; D is perhaps TRBD1 (6 bases). Trimming pared 3 bases from V and 5 bases from J, leaving 12 bases between. Germline-derived CDR1 and CDR2 are SGHNT and YYREEE (reference sequence). The CDR3 contains 15 residues. The CDR3 coding sequence is TGTGCCAGCAGCTCCAACAGGGATAATAATTCACCCCTCCACTTT. Translation: CASSSNRDNNSPLHF.

CDR3 region: CASSVDEGLVSYEQYF. For the CDR3, the DNA is TGTGCCAGCAGCGTAGACGAGGGACTAGTCTCTTACGAGCAGTACTTC. The chain couples TRBV9 to TRBJ2-7; 8 nucleotides align to TRBD2. V lost 0 bases and J lost 4; bases outside the gene matches: 9. The CDR3 is 16 residues long. The germline CDR1 and CDR2 sequences are SGDLS and YYNGEE. Full variable domain (outside the CDR3, taken from reference TRBV9 and TRBJ2-7): DSGVTQTPKHLITATGQRVTLRCSPRSGDLSVYWYQQSLDQGLQFLIQYYNGEERAKGNILERFSAQQFPDLHSELNLSSLELGDSALYFCASSVDEGLVSYEQYFGPGTRLTVT.

The chain links TRBV7-2 to TRBJ2-3, with TRBD1 matching over 9 bases. CDR1 and CDR2 from the germline V gene are SGHTA and FQGNSA. Trimming took 5 bases from V and 5 from J; bases not matched to a gene: 5. The CDR3 runs to 14 residues. The CDR3 spells CASSPGTGQDTQYF. The CDR3 region has the DNA TGTGCCAGCAGCCCAGGGACAGGGCAAGATACGCAGTATTTT.

The CDR3 bases are TGTGCCAGCTCGGAGCACGGGAATTCACCCCTCCACTTT. This encodes CASSEHGNSPLHF. The rearrangement links TRBV18 to TRBJ1-6; D uncertain. This CDR3 region has 13 residues. CDR1 and CDR2 from the germline V gene are KGHSH and LQKENI. V gave up 6 bases and J gave up 7 bases, with 10 bases separating them.

This clone was counted a few times. V gene TRBV7-2 combines with J gene TRBJ2-3, with 12 bases that match TRBD2. The trim removed 4 bases at V and 0 bases at J, leaving 5 bases unmatched. CDR1 and CDR2 from the germline V gene are SGHTA and FQGNSA. The CDR3 is 17 amino acids. As DNA, the CDR3 is TGTGCCAGCAGCTCAGCTAGCGGGGGGGTAAGCACAGATACGCAGTATTTT. Translation gives CASSSASGGVSTDTQYF.

This clone was found a few times. The chain is built from TRBV6-6 and TRBJ1-5, with 8 bases lining up with TRBD1. Trimming removed 6 bases from V and 4 bases from J; junction bases left unmatched: 8. The germline gives CDR1 MNHNY, CDR2 SVGAGI (reference sequence). The CDR3 loop spans 15 amino acids. The CDR3 nucleotides read TGTGCCAGCAGCCTAGGACAGGGAGGTAATCAGCCCCAGCATTTT. Its translation: CASSLGQGGNQPQHF.

This clone was detected once. The V gene is TRBV7-2, the J gene TRBJ2-7; TRBD2 agrees at 9 bases. Germline V CDR1 and CDR2: SGHTA, FQGNSA. The CDR3 covers 17 residues. V was pared by 1 base and J by 2 bases, with 9 bases of the junction left unmatched. In DNA, the CDR3 is TGTGCCAGCAGCTTAGGGATCTCCGGACTAGCGACCTACGAGCAGTACTTC. Translation: CASSLGISGLATYEQYF.

The chain has TRBV5-6 and TRBJ1-6; 12 bases map to TRBD1. Germline V gives CDR1 SGHDT, CDR2 YYEEEE. The CDR3 length is 14 residues. V lost 4 bases and J lost 9; bases outside the gene matches: 2. The CDR3 reads CASSGTGGSSPLHF. The DNA for the CDR3 is TGTGCCAGCAGCGGGACAGGGGGCTCTTCACCCCTCCACTTT. Using reference TRBV5-6 and TRBJ1-6 for the parts outside the CDR3, the full variable domain is DAGVTQSPTHLIKTRGQQVTLRCSPKSGHDTVSWYQQALGQGPQFIFQYYEEEERQRGNFPDRFSGHQFPNYSSELNVNALLLGDSALYLCASSGTGGSSPLHFGNGTRLTVT.

The chain employs TRBV3-1 (or the pseudogene TRBV3-2) and TRBJ2-7; the D gene is possibly TRBD2 (6 bases). Germline V gene data show CDR1 as LGHDT and CDR2 as YNNKEL (reference sequence). The CDR3 covers 14 residues. With 0 bases removed from V and 4 bases from J, the gap between germline ends came to 10 bases. CDR3 sequence: CASSQEAGGYEQYF. The CDR3, as DNA: TGTGCCAGCAGCCAAGAGGCCGGGGGATACGAGCAGTACTTC.

This clone was observed a few times. V usage is TRBV6-1 and J usage is TRBJ1-5; D remains ambiguous. This CDR3 has 14 residues. V lost 3 bases and J lost 3, with 9 bases in between. Per the germline V gene, CDR1 is MNHNS and CDR2 is SASEGT. The CDR3 coding sequence is TGTGCCAGCAGTGAGGTCAGGCCCAATCAGCCCCAGCATTTT. This gives the protein CASSEVRPNQPQHF.

This clone was counted a few times. For the CDR3, the DNA is TGTGCCAGCTCACCACCACCGGGTCCTAAAAATGCACCCCTCCACTTT. Encoded protein: CASSPPPGPKNAPLHF. The chain combines TRBV18 with TRBJ1-6; D is undetermined. The CDR3 contains 16 residues. V was clipped by 0 bases and J by 11 bases, with 17 bases between them. CDR1 KGHSH and CDR2 LQKENI come from the germline V gene.

The table lists this clone with a few counts. The sample carries other DNA sequences with the same CDR3. V gene TRBV30 combines with J gene TRBJ1-2, with 8 nucleotides matching TRBD1. The CDR3 runs 13 residues. The V gene end was trimmed by 3 bases and the J gene end by 5 bases; junction bases not matched to a gene: 5. Germline CDR1 and CDR2: GTSNPN and SVGIG (reference sequence). The CDR3 is CAWSRDRPYGYTF. The CDR3 nucleotides read TGTGCCTGGAGCCGGGACAGGCCTTATGGCTACACCTTC.